This is a list of T cell receptor beta chains from one sample in a study of radiation and T cells in renal cell carcinoma. Only in-frame clones appear in the TCRdb table, and some are missing; sequencing was by immunoSEQ multiplex PCR. The table has around 130,000 clones, approximately 90% seen once; the top ten hold 4.5% to 7.5%. The starting material was blood, obtained from a patient whose treatment included radiotherapy and nephrectomy. These receptors were collected from an older woman with renal cell carcinoma. Each CDR3 is given with its conserved first and last residue. D genes are given only for firm matches. Clone size appears in some rows only: once, few, many, or a class for an expanded clone.

d_gene	v_gene	j_gene	len	abundance	CDR3nt	CDR3aa
.	TRBV27	TRBJ2-7	13	.	TGTGCCAGCAGGCCAACAGGCTCCTACGAGCAGTACTTC	CASRPTGSYEQYF
TRBD2	TRBV5-4	TRBJ2-3	14	.	TGTGCCAGCAGCTTGGTGGGGGGGGCAGATACGCAGTATTTT	CASSLVGGADTQYF
.	TRBV5-1	TRBJ2-7	13	.	TGCGCCAGCAGCCTTGCCCCCGAGTACGAGCAGTACTTC	CASSLAPEYEQYF
.	TRBV6-1	TRBJ1-5	14	.	TGTGCCAGCAGTGACGGATATAGCAATCAGCCCCAGCATTTT	CASSDGYSNQPQHF
TRBD1	TRBV27	TRBJ1-6	14	.	TGTGCCAGCCAACAGGGGAGGGGAAATTCACCCCTCCACTTT	CASQQGRGNSPLHF
.	TRBV19	TRBJ2-6	16	.	TGTGCCAGTAGTCCCCTGGCAGGGCTTGGGGCCAACGTCCTGACTTTC	CASSPLAGLGANVLTF
TRBD1	TRBV7-2	TRBJ1-2	14	.	TGTGCCAGCAGCTTAGGGGACAGGGGATATGGCTACACCTTC	CASSLGDRGYGYTF
.	TRBV23-1	TRBJ1-2	10	.	TGCGCCAGCTGCAGTCATGGCTACACCTTC	CASCSHGYTF
TRBD1	TRBV5-1	TRBJ2-3	15	.	TGCGCCAGCAGCTTGCAGGGACAGGGGACAGATACGCAGTATTTT	CASSLQGQGTDTQYF
TRBD1	TRBV7-9	TRBJ2-7	16	once	TGTGCCAGCAGCTCAAGGACAGGGGCGCCTCCCGGGGAGCAGTACTTC	CASSSRTGAPPGEQYF
TRBD1	TRBV6-5	TRBJ1-6	15	.	TGTGCCAGCAGTACCTCGGGACAGGGGGTATCACCCCTCCACTTT	CASSTSGQGVSPLHF
TRBD2	TRBV19	TRBJ2-3	17	.	TGTGCCAGTAGTCGGGGCGGTAGCGGGGGGTACACAGATACGCAGTATTTT	CASSRGGSGGYTDTQYF
TRBD1	TRBV9	TRBJ2-3	18	.	TGTGCCAGCAGCGTGACAGGGGGCGTGGGTCTATCTACAGATACGCAGTATTTT	CASSVTGGVGLSTDTQYF
.	TRBV6-5	TRBJ2-6	15	.	TGTGCCAGCAGTTACTCGGGGACCGGGGCCAACGTCCTGACTTTC	CASSYSGTGANVLTF
TRBD1	TRBV29-1	TRBJ1-2	14	once	TGCAGCGTGGTGGGGGACAGGGTGAACTATGGCTACACCTTC	CSVVGDRVNYGYTF
.	TRBV7-6	TRBJ1-1	13	.	TGTGCCAGCAGCTTACAAGGGGGGGCTGAAGCTTTCTTT	CASSLQGGAEAFF
TRBD1	TRBV30	TRBJ1-5	13	.	TGTGCCTGGGGGGACAGCCACAATCAGCCCCAGCATTTT	CAWGDSHNQPQHF
.	TRBV6-5	TRBJ2-3	15	.	TGTGCCAGCTCCACGAGGCTTAGAGGGACAGATACGCAGTATTTT	CASSTRLRGTDTQYF
.	TRBV6-6	TRBJ2-3	14	.	TGTGCCAGCAGTTACTCGAAGGTAGGATGGACGCAGTATTTT	CASSYSKVGWTQYF
TRBD1	TRBV2	TRBJ1-1	15	few	TGTGCCAGCAGTCCGGCAGGGGGAGTGAACACTGAAGCTTTCTTT	CASSPAGGVNTEAFF
.	TRBV19	TRBJ1-4	15	.	TGTGCCAGTAGTCCCCGCGTGCAGTTGGGGGAAAAACTGTTTTTT	CASSPRVQLGEKLFF
.	TRBV2	TRBJ1-2	15	.	TGTGCCAGCAGTGTGGCCCGGGGTATGGACTATGGCTACACCTTC	CASSVARGMDYGYTF
.	TRBV28	TRBJ1-5	16	.	TGTGCCAGCAGTCAGAAAGGGATCTATAGCAATCAGCCCCAGCATTTT	CASSQKGIYSNQPQHF
.	TRBV11-2	TRBJ2-1	13	.	TGTGCCAGCAGCTCTCCTGGGAAAAATGAGCAGTTCTTC	CASSSPGKNEQFF
.	TRBV5-1	TRBJ1-4	15	.	TGCGCCAGCAGCTTGGAAGGGAGGGGAAAGGAAAAACTGTTTTTT	CASSLEGRGKEKLFF
.	TRBV7-2	TRBJ2-7	12	.	TGTGCCAGCAGCCCGGACAGTTTCGAGCAGTACTTC	CASSPDSFEQYF
.	TRBV6-1	TRBJ1-1	13	.	TGTGCCAGCGCCCTGACAGTGAACACTGAAGCTTTCTTT	CASALTVNTEAFF
.	TRBV11-2	TRBJ2-2	11	.	TGTGCCAGCAGCTTAGCCGGGGAGCTGTTTTTT	CASSLAGELFF
.	TRBV15	TRBJ2-4	18	.	TGTGCCACCAGCAGAGCTCTACAGGCTGCTCTCCGCAAAAACATTCAGTACTTC	CATSRALQAALRKNIQYF
TRBD1	TRBV7-8	TRBJ1-3	18	.	TGTGCCAGCAGCTCGTTACAGGGGGCAACTTTCTCTGGAAACACCATATATTTT	CASSSLQGATFSGNTIYF
.	TRBV15	TRBJ1-2	14	.	TGTGCCACCAGCAGAGAACTGGCCACCTATGGCTACACCTTC	CATSRELATYGYTF
TRBD1	TRBV5-4	TRBJ1-1	18	once	TGTGCCAGCAGCCTAGCGGGAAGAGGGAGTCAGGGGGACACTGAAGCTTTCTTT	CASSLAGRGSQGDTEAFF
TRBD1	TRBV19	TRBJ2-2	16	.	TGTGCCAGTAGTATCCCACTGGGACAGGGTCCCGGGGAGCTGTTTTTT	CASSIPLGQGPGELFF